This T cell receptor beta chain derives from a study of regulatory T cells in long-lasting Graves disease. Combining iRepertoire HTBI primers with Arm-PCR of CDR3 regions, the authors built TCR beta libraries. One entry per CDR3 protein, called by TCRdb with MiXCR from the multiplex PCR reads. The data contain 400,000 to 450,000 distinct CDR3 sequences, about a sixth of them singletons. This clonotype was picked up many times. Indicated time point: newly diagnosed GD, antithyroid drugs for less than 3 months. Preparation of the TCR library used RNA extracted from PBMCs. Investigators report Graves' disease was diagnosed under American Thyroid Association guidelines. Patient provenance is recorded as an endocrinology department in Xi'an, China. Another study also made use of these data, one on T cells in Graves' hyperthyroidism and ophthalmopathy.

The sample in question was peripheral blood mononuclear cells (PBMCs), obtained at new diagnosis, from a patient treated with antithyroid drugs. This receptor was identified in a woman aged 30 to 39 with Graves disease.

CDR3 region: CASSPGAGGWFGYTF. CDR3 in DNA: TGTGCCAGCAGCCCCGGGGCAGGGGGCTGGTTTGGCTACACCTTC. The chain is built from TRBV28 and TRBJ1-2, with TRBD1 matching 8 bases. J lost 7 bases, V lost 6 bases, and 13 bases had no gene match. This CDR3 spans 15 amino acids. The V gene's germline CDR1 is MDHEN and CDR2 SYDVKM.